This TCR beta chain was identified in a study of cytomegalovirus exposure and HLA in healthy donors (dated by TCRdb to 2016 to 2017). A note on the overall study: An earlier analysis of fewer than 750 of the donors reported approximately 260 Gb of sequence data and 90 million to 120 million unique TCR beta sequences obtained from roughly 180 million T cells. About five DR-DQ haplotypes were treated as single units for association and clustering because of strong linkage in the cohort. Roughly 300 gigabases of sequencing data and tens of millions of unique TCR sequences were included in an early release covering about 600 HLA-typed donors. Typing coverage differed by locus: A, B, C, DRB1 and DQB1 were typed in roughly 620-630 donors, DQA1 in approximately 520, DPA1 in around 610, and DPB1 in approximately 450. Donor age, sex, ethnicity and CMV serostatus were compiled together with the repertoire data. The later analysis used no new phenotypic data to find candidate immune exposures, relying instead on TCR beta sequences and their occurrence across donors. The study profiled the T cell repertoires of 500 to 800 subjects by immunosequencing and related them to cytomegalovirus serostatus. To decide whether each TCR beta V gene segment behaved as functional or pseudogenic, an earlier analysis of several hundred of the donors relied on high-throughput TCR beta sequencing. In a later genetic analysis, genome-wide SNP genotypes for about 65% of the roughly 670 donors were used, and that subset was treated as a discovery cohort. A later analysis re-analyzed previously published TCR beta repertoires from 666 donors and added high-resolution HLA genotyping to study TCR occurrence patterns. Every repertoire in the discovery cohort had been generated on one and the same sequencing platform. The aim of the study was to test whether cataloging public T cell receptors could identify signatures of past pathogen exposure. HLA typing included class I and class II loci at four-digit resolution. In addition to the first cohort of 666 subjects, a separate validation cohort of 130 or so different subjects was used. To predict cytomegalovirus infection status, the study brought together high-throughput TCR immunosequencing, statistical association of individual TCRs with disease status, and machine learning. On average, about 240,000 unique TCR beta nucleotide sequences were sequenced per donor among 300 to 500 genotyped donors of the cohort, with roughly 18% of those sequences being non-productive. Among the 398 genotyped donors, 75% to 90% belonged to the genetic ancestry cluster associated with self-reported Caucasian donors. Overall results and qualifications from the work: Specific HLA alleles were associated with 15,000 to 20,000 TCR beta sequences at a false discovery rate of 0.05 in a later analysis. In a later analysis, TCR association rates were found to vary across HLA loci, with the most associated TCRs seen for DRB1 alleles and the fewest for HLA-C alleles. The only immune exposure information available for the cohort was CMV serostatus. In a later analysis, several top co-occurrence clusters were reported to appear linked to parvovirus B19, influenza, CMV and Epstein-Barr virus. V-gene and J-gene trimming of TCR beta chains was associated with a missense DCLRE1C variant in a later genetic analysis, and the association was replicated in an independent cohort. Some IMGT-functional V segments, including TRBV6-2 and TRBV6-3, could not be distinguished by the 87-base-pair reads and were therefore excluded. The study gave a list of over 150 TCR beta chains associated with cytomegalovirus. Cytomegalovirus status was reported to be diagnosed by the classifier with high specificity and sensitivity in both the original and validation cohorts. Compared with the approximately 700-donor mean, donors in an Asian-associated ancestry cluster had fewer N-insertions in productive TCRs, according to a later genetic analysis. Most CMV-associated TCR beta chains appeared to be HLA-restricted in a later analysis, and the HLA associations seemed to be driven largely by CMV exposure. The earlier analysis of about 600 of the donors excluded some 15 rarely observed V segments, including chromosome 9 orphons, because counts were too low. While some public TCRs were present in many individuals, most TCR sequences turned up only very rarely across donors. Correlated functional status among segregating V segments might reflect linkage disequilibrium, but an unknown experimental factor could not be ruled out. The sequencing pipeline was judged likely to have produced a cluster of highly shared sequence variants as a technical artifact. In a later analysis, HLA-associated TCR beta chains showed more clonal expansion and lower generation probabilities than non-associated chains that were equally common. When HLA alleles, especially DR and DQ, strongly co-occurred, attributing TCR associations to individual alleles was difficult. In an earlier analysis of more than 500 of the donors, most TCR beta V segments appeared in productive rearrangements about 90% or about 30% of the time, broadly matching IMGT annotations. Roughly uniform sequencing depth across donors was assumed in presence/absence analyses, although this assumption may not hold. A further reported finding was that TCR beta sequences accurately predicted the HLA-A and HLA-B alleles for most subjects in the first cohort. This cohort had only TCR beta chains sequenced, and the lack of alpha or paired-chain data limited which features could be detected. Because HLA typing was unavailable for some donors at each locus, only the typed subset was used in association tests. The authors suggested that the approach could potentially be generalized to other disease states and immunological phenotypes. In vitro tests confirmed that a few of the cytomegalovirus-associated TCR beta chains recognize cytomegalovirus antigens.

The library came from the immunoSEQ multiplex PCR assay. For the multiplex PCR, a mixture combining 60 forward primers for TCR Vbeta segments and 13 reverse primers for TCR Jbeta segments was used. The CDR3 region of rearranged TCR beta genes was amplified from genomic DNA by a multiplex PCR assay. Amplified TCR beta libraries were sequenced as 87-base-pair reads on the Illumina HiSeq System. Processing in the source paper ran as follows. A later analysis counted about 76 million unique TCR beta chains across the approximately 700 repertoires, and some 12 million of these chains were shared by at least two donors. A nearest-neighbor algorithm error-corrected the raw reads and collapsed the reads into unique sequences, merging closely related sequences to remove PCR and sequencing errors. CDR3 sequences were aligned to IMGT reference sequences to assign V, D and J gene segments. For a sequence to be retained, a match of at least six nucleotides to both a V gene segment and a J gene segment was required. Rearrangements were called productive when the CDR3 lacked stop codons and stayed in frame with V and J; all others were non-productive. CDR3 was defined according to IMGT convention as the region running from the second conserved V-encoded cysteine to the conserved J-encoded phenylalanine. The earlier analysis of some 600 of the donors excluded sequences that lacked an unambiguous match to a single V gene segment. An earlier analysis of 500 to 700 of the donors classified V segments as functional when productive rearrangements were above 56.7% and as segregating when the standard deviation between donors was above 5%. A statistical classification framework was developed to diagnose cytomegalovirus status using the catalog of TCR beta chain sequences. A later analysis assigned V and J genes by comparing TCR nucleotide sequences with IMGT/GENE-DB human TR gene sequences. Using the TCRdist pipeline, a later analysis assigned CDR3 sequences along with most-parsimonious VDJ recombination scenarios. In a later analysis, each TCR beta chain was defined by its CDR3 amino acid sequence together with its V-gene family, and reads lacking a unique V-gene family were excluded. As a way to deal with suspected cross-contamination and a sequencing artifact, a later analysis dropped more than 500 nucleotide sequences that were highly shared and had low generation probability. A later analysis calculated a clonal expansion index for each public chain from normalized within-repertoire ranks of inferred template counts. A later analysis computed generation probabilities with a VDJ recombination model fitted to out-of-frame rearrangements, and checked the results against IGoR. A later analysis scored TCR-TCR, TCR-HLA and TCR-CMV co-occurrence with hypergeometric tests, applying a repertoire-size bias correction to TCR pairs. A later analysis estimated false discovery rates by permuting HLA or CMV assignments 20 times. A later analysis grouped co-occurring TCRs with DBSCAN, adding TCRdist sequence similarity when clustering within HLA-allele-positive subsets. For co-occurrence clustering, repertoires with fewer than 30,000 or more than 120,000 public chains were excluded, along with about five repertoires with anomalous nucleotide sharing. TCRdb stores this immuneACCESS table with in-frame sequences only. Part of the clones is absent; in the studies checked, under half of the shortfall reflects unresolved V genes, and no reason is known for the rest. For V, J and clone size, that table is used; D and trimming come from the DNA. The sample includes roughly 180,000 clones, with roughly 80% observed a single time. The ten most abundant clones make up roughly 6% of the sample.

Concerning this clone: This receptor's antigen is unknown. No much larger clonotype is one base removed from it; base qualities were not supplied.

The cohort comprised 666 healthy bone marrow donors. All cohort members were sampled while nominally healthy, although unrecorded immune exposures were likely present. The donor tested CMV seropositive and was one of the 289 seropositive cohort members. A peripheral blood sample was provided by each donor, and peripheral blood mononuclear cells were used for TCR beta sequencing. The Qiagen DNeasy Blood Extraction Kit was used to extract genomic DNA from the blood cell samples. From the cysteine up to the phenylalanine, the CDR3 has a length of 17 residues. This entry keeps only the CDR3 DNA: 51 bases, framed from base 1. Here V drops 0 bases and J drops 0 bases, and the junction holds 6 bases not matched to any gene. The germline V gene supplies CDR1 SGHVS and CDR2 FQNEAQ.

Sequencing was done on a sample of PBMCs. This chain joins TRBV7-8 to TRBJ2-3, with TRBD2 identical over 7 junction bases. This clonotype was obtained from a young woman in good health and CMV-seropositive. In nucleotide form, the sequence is TGTGCCAGCAGCTTAGCCAATTTGCGGGAGAGCACAGATACGCAGTATTTT. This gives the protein CASSLANLRESTDTQYF.